The clone carrying this TCR beta chain was found once. The sample belongs to a study of blood T cell repertoires in COVID-19. In the study overall: COVID-19 samples collected from the United States, Italy and Spain covered acute and convalescent phases. The cDNA or gDNA used as material had been derived from T cells, B-cell-depleted T cells, or PBMCs.

The junction had 14 bases not matched to a gene; V was cut back by 4 bases and J by 5 bases. This CDR3 is built from 18 residues. The germline V gene has CDR1 LGHNA and CDR2 YSLEER. Seattle's cohort entered during active infection and was followed longitudinally. Assay used: immunoSEQ multiplex PCR; TCRdb lists only in-frame clones, some missing. The sample records 200,000 to 300,000 clones, around 87% being singletons. The chain combines TRBV4-3 with TRBJ2-7; 13 bases map to TRBD2. This receptor was identified in a woman aged 55-69 years with COVID-19, enrolled during active disease. The source material was peripheral blood. The DNA for the CDR3 is TGCGCCAGCAGCCGAACTCTCGCAGGACTAGCGGGAGTCCACGAGCAGTACTTC. It encodes CASSRTLAGLAGVHEQYF.